The 21 T cell receptor beta chains below all came from one sample that was sequenced in a study of cytomegalovirus exposure and HLA in healthy donors. The PCR was carried out with 60 Vbeta primers and 13 Jbeta primers. Libraries were prepared by immunoSEQ multiplex PCR; TCRdb keeps only in-frame clonotypes and omits some of them. The table includes 100,000 to 120,000 clones, 10% to 15% detected once. Sequenced material: PBMCs. These receptors were obtained from a man aged 40-55 years in good health and CMV-seropositive.

The CDR3 reads CASSEKGEPYNEQFF. In nucleotides, the CDR3 is TGCGCCAGCAGTGAGAAGGGAGAACCCTACAATGAGCAGTTCTTC. The rearrangement links TRBV10-1 to TRBJ2-1; TRBD2 is a possible D gene (5 bases). Trimming stripped 2 bases from V and 2 bases from J, with 10 bases between. CDR1 and CDR2 from the germline V gene are WNHNN and SYGVQD (reference sequence). The CDR3 sequence is 15 residues long.

The genes are TRBV11-3 and TRBJ2-1; TRBD2 matches 7 bases. With 0 bases clipped from V and 5 bases from J, the junction kept 13 bases outside the gene matches. The CDR3 runs 18 residues. Germline loops: CDR1 SGHNT, CDR2 YENEEA. In DNA, the CDR3 is TGTGCCAGCAGCTTAGATCAAGGCGGGAGCTCCCGAAACAATGAGCAGTTCTTC. Residues: CASSLDQGGSSRNNEQFF.

This clone appeared a few times. J is TRBJ2-1 and V is TRBV4-1, with 11 positions matching TRBD1. The CDR3 sequence is 16 residues long. Germline V gene data show CDR1 as MGHRA and CDR2 as YSYEKL. The V gene end was trimmed by 7 bases and the J gene end by 8 bases; junction bases not matched to a gene: 13. CDR3 protein: CASTPIGQGAVDEQFF. The CDR3 DNA reads TGCGCCAGCACCCCCATTGGACAGGGGGCTGTAGATGAGCAGTTCTTC.

The gene calls are TRBV27 and TRBJ1-1; no definite D call. The CDR3 is made up of 13 amino acids. Trimming removed 5 bases from V and 4 bases from J, with 11 bases in between. Germline assignment: CDR1 MNHEY and CDR2 SMNVEV (reference sequence). In DNA, the CDR3 is TGTGCCAGCAGTAACCCTACGGGCACTGAAGCTTTCTTT. Protein sequence: CASSNPTGTEAFF.

The chain recombines TRBV7-2 with TRBJ1-1, with D possibly being TRBD1 (5 bases). The V gene lost 2 bases and the J gene lost 4 bases, with 8 bases spanning the gap. This CDR3 has 13 amino acids. Germline assignment: CDR1 SGHTA and CDR2 FQGNSA. For the CDR3, the DNA is TGTGCCAGCAGCTTACAGGGTTTCACTGAAGCTTTCTTT. As protein: CASSLQGFTEAFF.

V is TRBV6-6 and J is TRBJ2-1; D gene unclear. CDR1 is MNHNY, CDR2 SVGAGI, per germline (reference sequence). Trimming stripped 6 bases from V and 7 bases from J, with 7 bases between. The CDR3 runs 11 residues. CDR3 sequence (DNA): TGTGCCAGCAGCCCCGAGAATGAGCAGTTCTTC. Amino acids: CASSPENEQFF.

This clone showed up just a few times. The rearrangement uses TRBV4-1 and TRBJ2-1, with 13 positions matching TRBD2. The CDR3 totals 15 residues. V dropped 2 bases and J dropped 10; count of bases not matched to a gene: 5. Looked up from germline, CDR1 is MGHRA and CDR2 is YSYEKL. The CDR3 sequence is CASSQPLTSGREQFF. CDR3 nucleotide sequence: TGCGCCAGCAGCCAACCCCTGACTAGCGGGAGGGAGCAGTTCTTC.

The chain couples TRBV15 to TRBJ1-1, with D possibly TRBD1 on 5 matching bases. Germline V gene data show CDR1 as LNHNV and CDR2 as YYDKDF (reference sequence). V was clipped by 8 bases and J by 5 bases, with 12 bases between them. The CDR3 sequence is 12 residues long. Written as DNA, the CDR3 is TGTGCCACCCGGGGGGGTTCGACTGAAGCTTTCTTT. Translation gives CATRGGSTEAFF.

The chain couples TRBV29-1 to TRBJ1-4; 8 positions agree with TRBD1. Trimming cost V 4 bases and J 8 bases; bases outside gene matches: 6. The CDR3 is 13 residues long. Germline V gives CDR1 SQVTM, CDR2 ANQGSEA. CDR3 in amino acids: CSVAQGVREKLFF. CDR3 DNA: TGCAGCGTTGCACAGGGGGTGAGAGAAAAACTGTTTTTT.

This chain links TRBV9 with TRBJ2-2, with D possibly matching TRBD2 (5 bases). CDR3 size: 14 residues. The V end lost 3 bases, the J end lost 5 bases, and 11 bases lay between the germline ends. The germline CDR1 and CDR2 sequences are SGDLS and YYNGEE. CDR3 sequence (DNA): TGTGCCAGCAGCGCGGACTTACCAACCGGGGAGCTGTTTTTT. This codes for CASSADLPTGELFF.

The chain joins TRBV19 to TRBJ1-1, with 9 bases identical to TRBD1. V gave up 7 bases and J gave up 6 bases; unmatched junction bases: 9. This CDR3 contains 14 residues. From germline, CDR1 is LNHDA and CDR2 SQIVND (reference sequence). CDR3 DNA sequence: TGTGCCAGTAAGTGGGGGACAGGGTACGCTGAAGCTTTCTTT. Its translation is CASKWGTGYAEAFF.

The sample holds a few counts of this clone. CDR3 in amino acids: CASSSQGAGQPQHF. For the CDR3, the DNA is TGTGCCAGCAGCTCACAGGGGGCAGGTCAGCCCCAGCATTTT. The chain employs TRBV6-1 and TRBJ1-5; 9 bases line up with TRBD1. The CDR3 length is 14 residues. J was trimmed by 6 bases and V by 6 bases; bases with no gene match: 6. Germline CDR1 is MNHNS and CDR2 is SASEGT.

This chain links TRBV6-1 with TRBJ1-3, with 8 bases that match TRBD1. Germline-derived CDR1 and CDR2 are MNHNS and SASEGT. The CDR3 consists of 15 residues. With V trimmed by 6 bases and J by 2 bases, 6 bases remained unmatched. The CDR3 region has the DNA TGTGCCAGCAGACCCGGACAGGGCGCTGGAAACACCATATATTTT. Encoded protein: CASRPGQGAGNTIYF.

This clone was seen more than once but under ten times. The chain is built from TRBV28 and TRBJ2-2, with D maybe TRBD2 (7 bases). CDR1 and CDR2 from the germline V gene are MDHEN and SYDVKM. V dropped 6 bases and J dropped 5 bases, with 16 bases sitting between them. The CDR3 loop spans 15 amino acids. Here the CDR3 DNA reads TGTGCCAGCAGCCTCCGGGGGGCGAGGACCGGGGAGCTGTTTTTT. Translating gives CASSLRGARTGELFF.

The chain has TRBV6-5 and TRBJ1-3; D gene ambiguous. The germline V gene has CDR1 MNHEY and CDR2 SVGAGI. There are 15 residues in the CDR3. The ends were cut back, 9 bases at V and 0 bases at J, with 15 bases in the middle. CDR3 bases: TGTGCCAGTTCAAGAGATACTTTCTCTGGAAACACCATATATTTT. Its protein product is CASSRDTFSGNTIYF.

This clone has just a few counts. The chain couples TRBV6-5 to TRBJ1-1; D is undetermined. The CDR3 loop spans 13 amino acids. Trimming removed 2 bases at V and 5 bases at J, with 9 bases between. Germline values: CDR1 MNHEY, CDR2 SVGAGI. CDR3 sequence: CASSYEERTEAFF. As DNA, the CDR3 is TGTGCCAGCAGTTACGAGGAGAGGACTGAAGCTTTCTTT.

The V and J genes are TRBV4-1 and TRBJ2-3, with 8 bases identical to TRBD2. Germline CDR1 reads MGHRA; CDR2 reads YSYEKL. CDR3 length: 19 residues. After removal of 0 bases from V and 1 base from J, the junction contained 12 bases not matched to a gene. CDR3 sequence (DNA): TGCGCCAGCAGCCAAGATCCACCACGAGCTAGCGGGCGCACAGATACGCAGTATTTT. Residues: CASSQDPPRASGRTDTQYF.

V and J are TRBV4-2 and TRBJ2-2; the match to TRBD2 covers 9 bases. This CDR3 spans 18 amino acids. The germline V gene encodes CDR1 LGHNA and CDR2 YNFKEQ. Losses at the gene ends were 4 bases for V and 3 bases for J; bases not matched to a gene: 12. The CDR3 region has the DNA TGTGCCAGCAGCCGGTCATTAGCGGGAGTCGCACACACCGGGGAGCTGTTTTTT. Translation: CASSRSLAGVAHTGELFF.

The V and J genes are TRBV6-1 and TRBJ1-5; D call uncertain. Germline V gene data show CDR1 as MNHNS and CDR2 as SASEGT. The length of the CDR3 is 15 residues. Between the trimmed V and J ends, which lost 2 bases and 2 bases, there was a span of 10 bases. The chain's CDR3 is CASSEWRVGNQPQHF. CDR3 nucleotides: TGTGCCAGCAGTGAATGGAGGGTCGGCAATCAGCCCCAGCATTTT.

This clone was observed a few times. This chain links TRBV5-1 with TRBJ2-5; D is unclear. The CDR3 has 13 amino acids. Trimming left V 1 base short and J 4 bases short, with 8 bases between. Germline V gives CDR1 SGHRS, CDR2 YFSETQ. This chain's CDR3 is CASSLIPGETQYF. CDR3 in DNA: TGCGCCAGCAGCTTGATCCCGGGAGAGACCCAGTACTTC.

The chain employs TRBV11-2 and TRBJ2-3, with 11 bases lining up with TRBD2. With V trimmed by 4 bases and J by 4 bases, 1 base remained unmatched. Germline CDR1 reads SGHAT; CDR2 reads FQNNGV. CDR3 length equals 14 residues. The CDR3 loop reads CASSYSGRADTQYF. DNA for the CDR3: TGTGCCAGCAGCTATAGCGGGAGGGCAGATACGCAGTATTTT.